This is a list of T cell receptor beta chains from one sample in a study of blood T cell repertoires in COVID-19. Sequencing used immunoSEQ multiplex PCR; TCRdb keeps in-frame clones, though not all of them. The table shows about 86,000 clones, with around 89% occurring only once. The specimen sequenced was PBMCs or T cells enriched from blood (not recorded which). These receptors originate from a woman in her forties or fifties with acute COVID-19. Both conserved end residues are part of each CDR3. Fields, in order: D gene, V gene, J gene, CDR3 protein, CDR3 DNA. D genes are given only for firm matches.

D gene: -
V gene: TRBV5-1
J gene: TRBJ1-1
CDR3 protein: CASSLTRENTEAFF
CDR3 DNA: TGCGCCAGCAGCTTGACTAGGGAGAACACTGAAGCTTTCTTT

D gene: TRBD1
V gene: TRBV19
J gene: TRBJ1-5
CDR3 protein: CASSIEGGTGVNQPQHF
CDR3 DNA: TGTGCCAGTAGTATAGAGGGCGGGACAGGGGTTAATCAGCCCCAGCATTTT

D gene: -
V gene: TRBV14
J gene: TRBJ1-2
CDR3 protein: CASSRLDRDDYGYTF
CDR3 DNA: TGTGCCAGCAGCCGACTAGATAGGGATGACTATGGCTACACCTTC

D gene: -
V gene: TRBV6-5
J gene: TRBJ1-5
CDR3 protein: CASSYGPVGAGDSQHF
CDR3 DNA: TGTGCCAGCAGTTACGGTCCTGTAGGGGCGGGGGATTCCCAGCATTTT

D gene: TRBD2
V gene: TRBV11-2
J gene: TRBJ2-1
CDR3 protein: CASSTGLAYNEQFF
CDR3 DNA: TGTGCCAGCAGCACAGGACTAGCTTACAATGAGCAGTTCTTC

D gene: -
V gene: TRBV19
J gene: TRBJ2-7
CDR3 protein: CASSIGGQSYEQYF
CDR3 DNA: TGTGCCAGTAGTATAGGTGGCCAGTCATACGAGCAGTACTTC

D gene: TRBD2
V gene: TRBV10-3
J gene: TRBJ2-1
CDR3 protein: CAAISGTSGSVYNEQFF
CDR3 DNA: TGTGCCGCGATATCCGGGACTAGCGGATCCGTTTACAATGAGCAGTTCTTC

D gene: TRBD1
V gene: TRBV10-3
J gene: TRBJ2-7
CDR3 protein: CAISDRDRVYEQYF
CDR3 DNA: TGTGCCATCAGTGATCGGGACAGGGTCTACGAGCAGTACTTC

D gene: -
V gene: TRBV7-8
J gene: TRBJ2-7
CDR3 protein: CASTPTSYEQYF
CDR3 DNA: TGTGCCAGCACCCCTACCTCCTACGAGCAGTACTTC

D gene: -
V gene: TRBV24-1
J gene: TRBJ2-3
CDR3 protein: CATSVRDLGRQYF
CDR3 DNA: TGTGCCACCAGTGTTCGAGACCTGGGCAGGCAGTATTTT

D gene: TRBD1
V gene: TRBV11-1
J gene: TRBJ1-1
CDR3 protein: CASSLGQGGWNTEAFF
CDR3 DNA: TGTGCCAGCAGCTTAGGACAGGGAGGATGGAACACTGAAGCTTTCTTT

D gene: -
V gene: TRBV30
J gene: TRBJ2-1
CDR3 protein: CAWRGGSYNEQFF
CDR3 DNA: TGTGCCTGGAGGGGAGGCTCCTACAATGAGCAGTTCTTC